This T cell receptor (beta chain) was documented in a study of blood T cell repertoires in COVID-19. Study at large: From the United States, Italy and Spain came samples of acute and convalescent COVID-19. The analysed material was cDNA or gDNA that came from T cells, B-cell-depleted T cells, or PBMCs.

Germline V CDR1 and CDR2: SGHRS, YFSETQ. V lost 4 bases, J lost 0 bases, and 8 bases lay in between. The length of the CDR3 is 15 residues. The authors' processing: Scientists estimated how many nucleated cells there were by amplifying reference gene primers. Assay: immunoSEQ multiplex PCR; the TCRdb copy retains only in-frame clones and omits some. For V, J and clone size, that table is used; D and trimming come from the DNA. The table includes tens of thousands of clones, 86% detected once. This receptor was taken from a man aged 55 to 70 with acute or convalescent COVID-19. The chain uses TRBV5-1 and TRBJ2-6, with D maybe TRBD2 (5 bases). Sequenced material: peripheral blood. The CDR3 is CASSGGSSGANVLTF. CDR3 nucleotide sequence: TGCGCCAGCAGCGGAGGTTCCTCTGGGGCCAACGTCCTGACTTTC.